Listed here is a single T cell receptor (beta chain). There are many counts of this clonotype. Its antigen remains unidentified. The sample holds no much larger clone one base away, and base qualities are not on file. Ficoll-Paque density gradient centrifugation was the method used to isolate PBMCs. Sequencing instrument: Illumina NovaSeq 6000. Using 5'RACE with constant-segment primers, TCRalpha and TCRbeta cDNA libraries were constructed, with sample barcodes and unique molecular identifiers added in the process. RNA was extracted from every sample with Trizol reagent. Amplification of the libraries took two PCR steps, and the second step added a second sample barcode plus Illumina TruSeq adapters. Libraries were sequenced on an Illumina NovaSeq with 2 x 150 bp paired-end reads. The paper's processing steps were these. With migec v1.2.7, reads were demultiplexed and then collapsed into UMI-guided consensus sequences. Using mixcr v2.1.11, the UMI consensuses were aligned to TRA and TRB V and J templates and assembled into clonotypes. A clonotype was counted as expanded or contracted only when both edgeR and NoisET called the clonotype significant, with the noise models trained on biological replicates. edgeR calls used a false discovery rate-adjusted p below 0.01 and a log2 fold-change threshold of 1. As an exploratory analysis of dynamics, max-normalized trajectories of the 1000 most abundant clonotypes were examined with PCA combined with hierarchical clustering. Separately sequenced CD4+ and CD8+ repertoires were used to assign the CD4 or CD8 phenotype of responding clones. The raw public data were reprocessed by TCRdb itself: fastp quality trimming at Q25, MiXCR clonotype calling, in-frame beta chains only. Rows are unified per CDR3 protein, each entry keeping the most common DNA and genes. What appears here as the V and J calls and clone size reflects TCRdb's work, not the paper's. The sample data list a few hundred thousand distinct CDR3 sequences, and roughly a sixth of these were observed just once. Around a fifth of the sample comes from the top ten.

The sample is drawn from a study of T-cell memory formation after mild COVID-19 listed by TCRdb under 2021. Background for the entire study: Most TCR sequence clusters were specific to one of the two donors. Two young, previously healthy adult volunteers, one female and one male, were included in the cohort. In a couple of donors, T-cell clones that expanded and contracted after mild COVID-19 were followed by sequencing TCRalpha and TCRbeta repertoires longitudinally. Broader findings and caveats from the paper: SARS-CoV-2 specificity of the second-wave clones peaking on day 37 was not confirmed. Balanced CD4/CD8 phenotypes were observed for clones contracting from day 15 to 85, whereas a bias towards CD4+ was observed for a second wave of clones expanding from day 15 to 37. Contracting CD4+ clones were found mainly in CM and EM memory subsets, while CD8+ clones were enriched in EMRA. Some responding clones were found in pre-infection memory, which suggests that pre-existing cross-reactive memory T cells took part in the SARS-CoV-2 response. Only a couple of mild cases were covered in the study, and larger cohorts including severe cases with pre-infection samples were considered necessary.

For CDR1 and CDR2, the germline V gene lists SGHAT and FQNNGV. The CDR3 measures 17 amino acids from cysteine to phenylalanine. Only the CDR3 part of the read is kept: 51 bases, read in frame from the first base. V trim: 5 bases; J trim: 0 bases; unmatched bases: 8. Sequencing was done on a sample of PBMCs or a T cell subset sorted from them (not recorded which). The sequence came from a man between 18 and 35 years old who had mild COVID-19 (a few samples of this study predate the infection). The sample titles of this study are shuffled in the database, so cell type and time point are left out; the donor was told from shared clones. The receptor chain draws on TRBV11-2 and TRBJ2-3; the central 10 bases match TRBD2. The bases read TGTGCCAGCAGCCCCGTGCAAGCGGGGGGGAGCACAGATACGCAGTATTTT. It encodes CASSPVQAGGSTDTQYF. The full variable domain, completed from the reference TRBV11-2 and TRBJ2-3 proteins outside the CDR3, reads EAGVAQSPRYKIIEKRQSVAFWCNPISGHATLYWYQQILGQGPKLLIQFQNNGVVDDSQLPKDRFSAERLKGVDSTLKIQPAKLEDSAVYLCASSPVQAGGSTDTQYFGPGTRLTVL.